The rows below give T cell receptor beta chains drawn from one sample of a study of blood T cells in healthy people across ages. Each CDR3 protein is one row after TCRdb ran MiXCR on the 5' RACE reads. The table has about 1.7 million distinct CDR3 sequences, 28% seen once; the top ten hold about 8%. The specimen was blood. Source of these receptors: a woman in her 30s in good health. Each CDR3 is given with its conserved first and last residue. Size is omitted from some rows. Given values are once, few, many or a class for expanded clones.

13,TRBJ2-1,TRBV29-1,few,CSVARDGCNEQFF
13,TRBJ1-1,TRBV6-1,.,CASSKEWDTEAFF
16,TRBJ2-1,TRBV7-6,.,CASSLGNRGVASEQFF
19,TRBJ2-3,TRBV6-5,.,CASSYGELPPGPGADTQYF
15,TRBJ2-1,TRBV6-5,.,CASSSPGASYNEQFF
11,TRBJ2-3,TRBV20-1,.,CAGGPEDAQYF
13,TRBJ2-5,TRBV12-3/TRBV12-4,few,CAGSPGSQETQYF
13,.,TRBV10-2,.,CASRQGTGETQYF
14,TRBJ2-7,TRBV15,few,CATSRDMVSDEQYF
13,TRBJ2-5,TRBV20-1,many,CSAVIRAQETQYF